This TCR beta chain was retrieved from a study of Ad26.COV2.S vaccination and SARS-CoV-2 variants. Assay: immunoSEQ multiplex PCR; the TCRdb copy retains only in-frame clones and omits some. Among 300,000 to 350,000 clones listed, roughly 90% were seen once. Treatment: approximately 18 received Ad26.COV2.S at low or high dose, single or two shots; 5 received placebo; per-sample allocation not given. Samples were taken on day 63 after the first vaccine or placebo injection. This CDR3 contains 18 residues. The V end was cut by 0 bases, the J end by 1 base, with 18 bases between. CDR1 and CDR2 from the germline V gene are LGHNA and YSLEER.

Source: peripheral blood, taken in a trial of Ad26.COV2.S vaccine versus placebo. The chain combines TRBV4-3 with TRBJ1-1; D not resolved. The receptor comes from a person between 18 and 59 years old who received the Ad26.COV2.S COVID-19 vaccine or a placebo. CDR3: CASSQDIPAQFGNTEAFF. CDR3 DNA sequence: TGCGCCAGCAGCCAAGATATTCCCGCCCAGTTCGGGAACACTGAAGCTTTCTTT.